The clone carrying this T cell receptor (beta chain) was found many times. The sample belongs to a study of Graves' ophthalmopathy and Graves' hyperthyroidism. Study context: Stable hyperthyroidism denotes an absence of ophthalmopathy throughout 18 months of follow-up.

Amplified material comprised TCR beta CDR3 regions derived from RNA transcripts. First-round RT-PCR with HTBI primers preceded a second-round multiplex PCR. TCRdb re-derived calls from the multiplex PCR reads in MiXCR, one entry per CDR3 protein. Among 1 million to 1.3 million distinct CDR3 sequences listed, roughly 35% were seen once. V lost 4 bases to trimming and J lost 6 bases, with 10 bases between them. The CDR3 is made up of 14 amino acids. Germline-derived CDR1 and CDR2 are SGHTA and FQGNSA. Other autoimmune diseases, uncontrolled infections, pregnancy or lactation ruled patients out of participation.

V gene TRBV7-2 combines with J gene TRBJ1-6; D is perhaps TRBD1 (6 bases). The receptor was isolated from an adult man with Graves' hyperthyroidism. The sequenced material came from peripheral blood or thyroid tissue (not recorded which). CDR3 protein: CASSSGQINSPLHF. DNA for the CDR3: TGTGCCAGCAGCTCCGGACAGATTAATTCACCCCTCCACTTT.